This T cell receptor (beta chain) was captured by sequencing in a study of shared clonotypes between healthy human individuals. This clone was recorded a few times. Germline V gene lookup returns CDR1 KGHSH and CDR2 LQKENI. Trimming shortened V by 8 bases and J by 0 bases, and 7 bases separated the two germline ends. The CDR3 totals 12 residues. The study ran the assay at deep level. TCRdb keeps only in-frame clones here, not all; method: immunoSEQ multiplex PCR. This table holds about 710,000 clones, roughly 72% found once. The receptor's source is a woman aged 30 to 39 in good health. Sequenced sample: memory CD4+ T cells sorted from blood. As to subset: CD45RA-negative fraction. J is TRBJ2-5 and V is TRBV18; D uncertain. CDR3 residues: CASTTYQETQYF. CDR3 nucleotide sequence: TGTGCCAGCACCACCTACCAAGAGACCCAGTACTTC.